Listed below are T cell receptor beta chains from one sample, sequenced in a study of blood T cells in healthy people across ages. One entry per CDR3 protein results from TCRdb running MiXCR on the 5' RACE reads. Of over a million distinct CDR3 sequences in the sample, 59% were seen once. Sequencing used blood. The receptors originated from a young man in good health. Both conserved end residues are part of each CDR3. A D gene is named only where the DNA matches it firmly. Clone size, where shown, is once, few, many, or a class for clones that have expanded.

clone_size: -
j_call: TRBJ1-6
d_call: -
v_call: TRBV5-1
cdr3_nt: TGCGCCAGCACCATTCAGCCAGCGGGTCAGTCTCGGTCACCCCTCCACTTT
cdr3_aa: CASTIQPAGQSRSPLHF

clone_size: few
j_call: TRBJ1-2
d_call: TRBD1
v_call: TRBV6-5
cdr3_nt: TGTGCCAGCCGAAGGACAGGTTCTCATGGCTACACCTTC
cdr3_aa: CASRRTGSHGYTF

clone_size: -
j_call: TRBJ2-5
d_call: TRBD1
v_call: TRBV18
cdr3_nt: TGTGCCAGCTCACCACGGCAGGGGGCCACAAAAGAGACCCAGTACTTC
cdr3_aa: CASSPRQGATKETQYF

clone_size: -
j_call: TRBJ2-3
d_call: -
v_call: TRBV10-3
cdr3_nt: TGTGCCACCTGCATGGGGGGAGCGGAGTCAGATACGCAGTATTTT
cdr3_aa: CATCMGGAESDTQYF

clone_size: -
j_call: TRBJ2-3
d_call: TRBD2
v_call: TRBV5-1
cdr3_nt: TGCGCCAGCAGGCGGGGACTAGAAAGCACAGATACGCAGTATTTT
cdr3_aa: CASRRGLESTDTQYF

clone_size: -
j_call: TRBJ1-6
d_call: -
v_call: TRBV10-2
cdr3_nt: TGCGCCAGCAGTGAAGTCGAGGGATCCGTGAGCTCCTATAATTCACCCCTCCACTTT
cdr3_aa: CASSEVEGSVSSYNSPLHF

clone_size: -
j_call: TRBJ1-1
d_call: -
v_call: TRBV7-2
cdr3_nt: TGTGCCAGCAGCTTCGACATTTTGAACACTGAAGCTTTCTTT
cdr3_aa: CASSFDILNTEAFF

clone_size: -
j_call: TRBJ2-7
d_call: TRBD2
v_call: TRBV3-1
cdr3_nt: TGTGCCAGCAGCCCGACTAGCCCTGAATACGAGCAGTACTTC
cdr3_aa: CASSPTSPEYEQYF

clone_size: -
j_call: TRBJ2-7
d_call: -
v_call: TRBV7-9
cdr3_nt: TGTGCCAGCAGCGAAAGGGGTACCCCTGGCGAGCAGTACTTC
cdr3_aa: CASSERGTPGEQYF

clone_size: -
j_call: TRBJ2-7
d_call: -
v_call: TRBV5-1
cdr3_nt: TGCGCCAGCAGCGCCGGCCAGCAGAACTACGAGCAGTACTTC
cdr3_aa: CASSAGQQNYEQYF

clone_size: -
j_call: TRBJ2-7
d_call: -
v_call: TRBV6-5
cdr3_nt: TGTGCCAGCAGCCGCGACAGGACGCACTTTGAGCAGTACTTC
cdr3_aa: CASSRDRTHFEQYF

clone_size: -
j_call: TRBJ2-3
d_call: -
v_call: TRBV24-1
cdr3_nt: TGTGCCACCAGTGATTTGGGGCAGATAGACACAGATACGCAGTATTTT
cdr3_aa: CATSDLGQIDTDTQYF

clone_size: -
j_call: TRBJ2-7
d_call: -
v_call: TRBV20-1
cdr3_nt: TGCAGTGCTAGAGATCCGCGGGCCCCCTACGAGCAGTACTTC
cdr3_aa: CSARDPRAPYEQYF

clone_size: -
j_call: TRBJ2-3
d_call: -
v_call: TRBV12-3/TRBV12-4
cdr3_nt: TGTGCCAGCAGTTTATTCTTAGGAGCAGGCCCGGGACAGGCGGGAGCAGATACGCAGTATTTT
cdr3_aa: CASSLFLGAGPGQAGADTQYF

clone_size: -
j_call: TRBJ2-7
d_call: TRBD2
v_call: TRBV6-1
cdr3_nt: TGTGCCAGCAGTGATCTAGCGGGGGGCTCCTACGAGCAGTACTTC
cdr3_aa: CASSDLAGGSYEQYF

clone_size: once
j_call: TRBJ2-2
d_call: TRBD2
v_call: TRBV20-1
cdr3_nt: TGCAGTGCTAGAGATAGAGCCTGGGGCGGGGGAAACACCGGGGAGCTGTTTTTT
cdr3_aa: CSARDRAWGGGNTGELFF

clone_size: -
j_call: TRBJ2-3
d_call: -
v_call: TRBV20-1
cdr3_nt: TGCACCTCGACAGGAGTAGAGCGAACAGATACGCAGTATTTT
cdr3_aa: CTSTGVERTDTQYF

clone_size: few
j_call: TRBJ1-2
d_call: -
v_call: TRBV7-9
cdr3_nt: TGTGCCAGCAGCTGGCTGCGGACAGTCTATTATGGCTACACCTTC
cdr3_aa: CASSWLRTVYYGYTF

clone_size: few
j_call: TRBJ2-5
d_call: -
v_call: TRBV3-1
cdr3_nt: TGTGCCAGCAGCCCCAGACAGAGGACACCAGAGACCCAGTACTTC
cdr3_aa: CASSPRQRTPETQYF

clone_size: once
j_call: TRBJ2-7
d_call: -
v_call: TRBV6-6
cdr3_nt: TGTGCCAGCAGTTATGGGGGGCCAAGAGACTACGAGCAGTACTTC
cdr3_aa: CASSYGGPRDYEQYF

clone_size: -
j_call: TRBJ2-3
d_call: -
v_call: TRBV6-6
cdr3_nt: TGTGCCACCCGATTCAGGGGGGAAGAAGATACGCAGTATTTT
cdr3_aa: CATRFRGEEDTQYF

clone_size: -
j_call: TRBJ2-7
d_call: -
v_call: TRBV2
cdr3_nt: TGTGCCAGCGGGACCGACCACTACGAGCAGTACTTC
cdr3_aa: CASGTDHYEQYF

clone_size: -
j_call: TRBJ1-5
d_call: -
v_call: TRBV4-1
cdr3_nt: TGCGCCAGCAGCCCTACTCCCCAGGGAGGTCTCGGTCAGCCCCAGCATTTT
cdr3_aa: CASSPTPQGGLGQPQHF

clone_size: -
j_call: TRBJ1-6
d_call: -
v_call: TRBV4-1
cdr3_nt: TGCGCCAGCAGTATTGGGGGAAGCTCCTATAATTCACCCCTCCACTTT
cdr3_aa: CASSIGGSSYNSPLHF

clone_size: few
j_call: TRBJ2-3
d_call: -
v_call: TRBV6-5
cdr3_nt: TGTGCCAGCAGTGCAGGGCAGGCAGATACGCAGTATTTT
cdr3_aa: CASSAGQADTQYF

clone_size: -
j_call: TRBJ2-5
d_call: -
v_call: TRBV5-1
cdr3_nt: TGCGCCAGCAGCTTGGCCGGTGGGACGAGCGGGGAGACCCAGTACTTC
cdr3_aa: CASSLAGGTSGETQYF

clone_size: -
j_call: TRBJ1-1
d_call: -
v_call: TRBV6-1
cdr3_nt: TGTGCCAGCAGTGTTCACGGGGCTGAAGCTTTCTTT
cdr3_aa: CASSVHGAEAFF

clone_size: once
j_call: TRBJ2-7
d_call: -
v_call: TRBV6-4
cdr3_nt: TGTGCCAGCATGGTGAGGTTTTGCGAGCAGTACTTC
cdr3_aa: CASMVRFCEQYF

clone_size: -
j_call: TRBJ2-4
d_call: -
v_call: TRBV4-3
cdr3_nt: TGCGCCAGCAGCCAAGAGGTCGGTGGGGGATTGTTGGACATTCAGTACTTC
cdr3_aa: CASSQEVGGGLLDIQYF

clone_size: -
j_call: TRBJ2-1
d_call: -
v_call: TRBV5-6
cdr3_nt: TGTGCCAGCAGCTTCAGGGGGGATGAGCAGTTCTTC
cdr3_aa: CASSFRGDEQFF

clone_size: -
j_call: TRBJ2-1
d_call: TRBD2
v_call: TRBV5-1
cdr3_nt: TGCGCCAGCAGAGACAGCCGGGGGGGACTACCTTACAATGAGCAGTTCTTC
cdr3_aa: CASRDSRGGLPYNEQFF

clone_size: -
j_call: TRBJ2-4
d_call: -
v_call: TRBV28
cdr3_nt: TGTGCCAGCAGTTTCCCAGGGCTAGCCAAAAACATTCAGTACTTC
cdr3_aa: CASSFPGLAKNIQYF

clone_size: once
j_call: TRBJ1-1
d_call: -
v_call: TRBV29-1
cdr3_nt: TGCAGCGTTGATGGTAGGAGGGCCACTGAAGCTTTCTTT
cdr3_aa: CSVDGRRATEAFF

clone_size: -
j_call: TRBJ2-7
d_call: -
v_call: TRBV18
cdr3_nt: TGTGCCAGCTCACCTCATCCGACCGAGCAGTACTTC
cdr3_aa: CASSPHPTEQYF

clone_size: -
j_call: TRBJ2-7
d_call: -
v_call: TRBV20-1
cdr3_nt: TGCAGTGCCCCCACCCCATTGGAGCAGTACTTC
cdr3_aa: CSAPTPLEQYF

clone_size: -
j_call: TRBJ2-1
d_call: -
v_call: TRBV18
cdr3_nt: TGTGCCAGCTCAATGGACGGAGGAAGCTACAATGAGCAGTTCTTC
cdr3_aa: CASSMDGGSYNEQFF

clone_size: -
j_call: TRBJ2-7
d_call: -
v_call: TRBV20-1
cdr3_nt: TGCAGTGCTAGAGCGGGACTGAACTACGAGCAGTACTTC
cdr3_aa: CSARAGLNYEQYF

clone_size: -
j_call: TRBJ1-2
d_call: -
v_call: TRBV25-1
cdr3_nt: TGTGCCAGCAGTGACAGAGACCGTAGCTCCGGCTACACCTTC
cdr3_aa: CASSDRDRSSGYTF

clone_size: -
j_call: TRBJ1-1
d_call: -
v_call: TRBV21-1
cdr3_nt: TGTGCCAGCACTTTCGGTGAGAACACTGAAGCTTTCTTT
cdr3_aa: CASTFGENTEAFF

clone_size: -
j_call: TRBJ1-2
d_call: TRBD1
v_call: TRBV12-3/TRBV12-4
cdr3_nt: TGTGCTAGCAGTCTTTGGGACAGACTGAACTATGGCTACACCTTC
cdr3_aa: CASSLWDRLNYGYTF

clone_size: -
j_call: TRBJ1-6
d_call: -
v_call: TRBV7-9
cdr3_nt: TGTGCCAGCAGCTCGACAGATTATAATTCACCCCTCCACTTT
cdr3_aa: CASSSTDYNSPLHF

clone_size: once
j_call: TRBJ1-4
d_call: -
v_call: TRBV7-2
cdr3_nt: TGTGCCAGCAGCTTAGTGCAGGGTCGAGAAAAACTGTTTTTT
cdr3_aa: CASSLVQGREKLFF

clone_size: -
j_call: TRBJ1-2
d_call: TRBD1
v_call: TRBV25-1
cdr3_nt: TGTGCCAGCAGTGAACACGACAGGGTGGGTGGCTACACCTTC
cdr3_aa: CASSEHDRVGGYTF

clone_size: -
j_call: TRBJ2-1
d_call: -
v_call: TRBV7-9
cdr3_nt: TGTGCCAGCAGCTTGACGACTGTCCTCACCGATGAGCAGTTCTTC
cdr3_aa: CASSLTTVLTDEQFF

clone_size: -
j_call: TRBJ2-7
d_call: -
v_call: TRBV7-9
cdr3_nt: TGTGCCAGCAGCTTAGGACCATGGGAGAACTCCTACGAGCAGTACTTC
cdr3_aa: CASSLGPWENSYEQYF

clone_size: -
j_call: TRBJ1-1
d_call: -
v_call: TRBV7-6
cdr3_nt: TGTGCCAGCAGCTTAGACAGTTGGAACACTGAAGCTTTCTTT
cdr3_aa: CASSLDSWNTEAFF

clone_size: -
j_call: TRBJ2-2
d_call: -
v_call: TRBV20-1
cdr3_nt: TGCAGTGGGATAGCGAGGGCCGGGGAGCTGTTTTTT
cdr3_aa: CSGIARAGELFF

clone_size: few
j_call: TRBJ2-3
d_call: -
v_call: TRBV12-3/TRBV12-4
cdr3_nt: TGTGCCAGCAGAGGCTTGGGGGGCGATACGCAGTATTTT
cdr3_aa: CASRGLGGDTQYF

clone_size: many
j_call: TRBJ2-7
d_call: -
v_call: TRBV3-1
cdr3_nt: TGTGCCAGCAGCCAAGGGCCGAGCTCCTACGAGCAGTACTTC
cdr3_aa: CASSQGPSSYEQYF

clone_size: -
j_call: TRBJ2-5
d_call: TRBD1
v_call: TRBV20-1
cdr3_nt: TGCAGTGCGGACGGGACAGGGGTACAAGAGACCCAGTACTTC
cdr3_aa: CSADGTGVQETQYF

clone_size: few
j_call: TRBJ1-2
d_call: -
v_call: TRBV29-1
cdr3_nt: TGCAGCGTTGAAGCCCCGAGACAGAGCTATGGCTACACCTTC
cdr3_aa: CSVEAPRQSYGYTF

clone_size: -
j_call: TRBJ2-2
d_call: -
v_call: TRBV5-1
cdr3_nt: TGCGCCAGCAGCTTGGAGGCGAGCACCGGGGAGCTGTTTTTT
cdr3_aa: CASSLEASTGELFF

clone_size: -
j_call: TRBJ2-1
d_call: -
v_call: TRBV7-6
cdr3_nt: TGTGCCAGCAGGCCACAGGGAGATGAGCAGTTCTTC
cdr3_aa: CASRPQGDEQFF

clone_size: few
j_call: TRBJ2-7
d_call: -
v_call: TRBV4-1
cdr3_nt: TGCGCCAGCAGCCCGACGGACAGCTCCTACGAGCAGTACTTC
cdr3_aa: CASSPTDSSYEQYF

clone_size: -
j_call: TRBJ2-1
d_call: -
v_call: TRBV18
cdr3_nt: TGTGCCAGCTCACCACCGGGTACCTACAATGAGCAGTTCTTC
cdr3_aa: CASSPPGTYNEQFF

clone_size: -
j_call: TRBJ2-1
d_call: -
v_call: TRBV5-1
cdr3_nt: TGCGCCAGCAGCTTGAGGGGGGAATACAATGAGCAGTTCTTC
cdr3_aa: CASSLRGEYNEQFF

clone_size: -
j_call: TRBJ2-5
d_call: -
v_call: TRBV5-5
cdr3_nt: TGTGCCAGCAGCTTGGCCGGGGGAGCTGAGGAGACCCAGTACTTC
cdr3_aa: CASSLAGGAEETQYF